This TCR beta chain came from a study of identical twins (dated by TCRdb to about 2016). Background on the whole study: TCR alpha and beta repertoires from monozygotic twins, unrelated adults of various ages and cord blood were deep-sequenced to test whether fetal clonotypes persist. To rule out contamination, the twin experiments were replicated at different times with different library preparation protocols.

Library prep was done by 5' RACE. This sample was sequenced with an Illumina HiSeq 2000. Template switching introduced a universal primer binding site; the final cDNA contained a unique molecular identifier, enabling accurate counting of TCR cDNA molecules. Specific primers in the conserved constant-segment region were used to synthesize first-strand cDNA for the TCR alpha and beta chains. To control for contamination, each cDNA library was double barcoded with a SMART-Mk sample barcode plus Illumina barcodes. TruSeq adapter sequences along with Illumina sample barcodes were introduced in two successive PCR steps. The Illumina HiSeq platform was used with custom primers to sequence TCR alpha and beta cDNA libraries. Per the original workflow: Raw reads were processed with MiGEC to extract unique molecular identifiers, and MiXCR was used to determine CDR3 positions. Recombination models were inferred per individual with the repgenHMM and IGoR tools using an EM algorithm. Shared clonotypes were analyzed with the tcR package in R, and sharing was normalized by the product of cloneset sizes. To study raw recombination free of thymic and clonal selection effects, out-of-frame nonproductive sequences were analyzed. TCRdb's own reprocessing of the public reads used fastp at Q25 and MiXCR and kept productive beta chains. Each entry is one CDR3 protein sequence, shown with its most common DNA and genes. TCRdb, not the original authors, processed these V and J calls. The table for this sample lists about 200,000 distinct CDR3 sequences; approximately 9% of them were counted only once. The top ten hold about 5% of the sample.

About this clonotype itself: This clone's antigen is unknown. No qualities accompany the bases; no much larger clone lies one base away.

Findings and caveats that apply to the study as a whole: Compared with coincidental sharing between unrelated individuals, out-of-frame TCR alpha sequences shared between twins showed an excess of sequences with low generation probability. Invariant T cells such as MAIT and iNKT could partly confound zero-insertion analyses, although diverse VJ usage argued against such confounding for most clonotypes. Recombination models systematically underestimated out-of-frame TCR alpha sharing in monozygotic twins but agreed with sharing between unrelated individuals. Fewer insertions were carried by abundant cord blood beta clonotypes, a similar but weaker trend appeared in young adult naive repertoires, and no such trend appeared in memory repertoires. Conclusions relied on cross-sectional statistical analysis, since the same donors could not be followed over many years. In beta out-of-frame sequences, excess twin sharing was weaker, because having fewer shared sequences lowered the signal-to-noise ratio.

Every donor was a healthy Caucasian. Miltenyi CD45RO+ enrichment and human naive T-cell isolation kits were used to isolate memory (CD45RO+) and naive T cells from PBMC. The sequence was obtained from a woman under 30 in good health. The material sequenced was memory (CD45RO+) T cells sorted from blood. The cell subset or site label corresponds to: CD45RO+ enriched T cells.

The nucleotide sequence reads as follows: TGTGCCAGCAGCTTAAGACAAGACCCCTACGAGCAGTACTTC. Its product reads: CASSLRQDPYEQYF. The chain employs TRBV7-8 and TRBJ2-7; the D gene remains uncertain. V and J lose 2 bases and 2 bases, and a span of 10 bases separates them. The CDR3, cysteine through phenylalanine, is 14 amino acids long. The kept DNA is CDR3 alone, 42 bases in frame from the first base. CDR1 and CDR2, looked up from the germline V gene, are SGHVS and FQNEAQ. Outside the CDR3, residues come from the reference TRBV7-8 and TRBJ2-7 proteins, so the full variable domain is: GAGVSQSPRYKVAKRGQDVALRCDPISGHVSLFWYQQALGQGPEFLTYFQNEAQLDKSGLPSDRFFAERPEGSVSTLKIQRTQQEDSAVYLCASSLRQDPYEQYFGPGTRLTVT.